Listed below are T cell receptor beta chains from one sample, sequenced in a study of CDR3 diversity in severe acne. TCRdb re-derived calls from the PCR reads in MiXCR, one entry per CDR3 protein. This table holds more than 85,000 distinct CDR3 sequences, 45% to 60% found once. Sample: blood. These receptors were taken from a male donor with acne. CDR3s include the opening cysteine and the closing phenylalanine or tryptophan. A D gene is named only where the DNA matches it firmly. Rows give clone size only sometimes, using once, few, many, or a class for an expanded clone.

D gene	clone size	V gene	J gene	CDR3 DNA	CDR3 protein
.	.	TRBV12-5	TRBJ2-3	TGTGCTAATGGTTTCGGCTCGGGAGATACGCAGTATTTT	CANGFGSGDTQYF
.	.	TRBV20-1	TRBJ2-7	TGCAGTGCTAGGTCTTATGTGCACACTCCCTACGAGCAGTACTTC	CSARSYVHTPYEQYF
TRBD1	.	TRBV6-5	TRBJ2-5	TGTGCCAGCAGTTACTCGAGGGGGCCAGAGCAAGAGACCCAGTACTTC	CASSYSRGPEQETQYF
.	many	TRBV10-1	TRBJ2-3	TGCGCCAGCAGTGAGTCGAGGGACACAGATACGCAGTATTTT	CASSESRDTDTQYF
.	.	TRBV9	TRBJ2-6	TGTGCCAGCAGCGTCTGGGGGGATGGGGCCAACGTCCTGACTTTC	CASSVWGDGANVLTF
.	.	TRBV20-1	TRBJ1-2	TGCAGTGCTAGGACCGCCGGGACTAGTGGCGGGGAGAACTATGGCTACACCTTC	CSARTAGTSGGENYGYTF
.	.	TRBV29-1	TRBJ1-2	TGCAGCGTTCCCCCCGACAGCTATGGCTACACCTTC	CSVPPDSYGYTF
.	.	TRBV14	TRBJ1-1	TGTGCCAGCAGCCATTTGAACTCGAACACTGAAGCTTTCTTT	CASSHLNSNTEAFF
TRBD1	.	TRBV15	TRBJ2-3	TGTGCCACCAGCAGAGATTTTGACAGGGACACAGATGCCCAGTATTTT	CATSRDFDRDTDAQYF
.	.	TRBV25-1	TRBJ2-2	TGTGCCAGCAGTTTACAAGTTAGGGGCACCGGGGAGCTGTTTTTT	CASSLQVRGTGELFF
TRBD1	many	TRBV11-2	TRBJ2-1	TGTGCCAGCAGCCCCCTCAGGGGGCCCTACAATGAGCAGTTCTTC	CASSPLRGPYNEQFF
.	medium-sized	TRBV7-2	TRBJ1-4	TGTGCCAGCAGCTTAGTATCAGGGGTTAGGGAAAAACTGTTTTTT	CASSLVSGVREKLFF
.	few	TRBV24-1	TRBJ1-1	TGTGCCACCAGTGACCCAGGGTCTGAAGCTTTCTTT	CATSDPGSEAFF
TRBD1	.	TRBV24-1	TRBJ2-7	TGTGCCAGCAGGGGGACAGCCTACGAGCAGTACTTC	CASRGTAYEQYF
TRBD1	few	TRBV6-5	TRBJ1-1	TGTGCCAGCCGGACAGGGAGCACTGAAGCTTTCTTT	CASRTGSTEAFF
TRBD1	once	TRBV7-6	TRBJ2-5	TGTGCCAGCAGCTACGATCCGGGACAGGGTAGTTCGGGGACCCAGTACTTC	CASSYDPGQGSSGTQYF
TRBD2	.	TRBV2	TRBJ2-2	TGTGCCAGCAGTGAGAGCGGGAGGGCCCCCGGGGAGCCGTTTTTT	CASSESGRAPGEPFF
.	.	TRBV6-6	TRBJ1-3	TGTGCCAGCAGCAGCACGGACGGCGAGTCTGGAAACACCATATATTTT	CASSSTDGESGNTIYF
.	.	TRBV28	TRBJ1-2	TGTGCCAGCAGCTCCATTGAGGACCCGTTATCCGGCTACACCTTC	CASSSIEDPLSGYTF
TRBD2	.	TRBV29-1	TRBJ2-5	TGCAGCGTTCAACCGGGACTAGCGGAGGTAGAGACCCAGTACTTC	CSVQPGLAEVETQYF
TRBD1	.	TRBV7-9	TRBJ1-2	TGTGCCAGCAGCCAATCCGGGACAGACTATGGCTACACCTTC	CASSQSGTDYGYTF
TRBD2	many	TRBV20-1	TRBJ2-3	TGCAGTGCTAGACCGGGACTAGCGGGAAGCACAGATACGCAGTATTTT	CSARPGLAGSTDTQYF
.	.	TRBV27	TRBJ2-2	TGTGCCAGCATCCGTTTCAACACCGGGGAGCTGTTTTTT	CASIRFNTGELFF
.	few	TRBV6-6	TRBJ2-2	TGTGCCAGCCGAAGCGGAAAGAACACCGGGGAGCTGTTTTTT	CASRSGKNTGELFF
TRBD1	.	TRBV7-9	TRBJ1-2	TGTGCCAGCAGCTTAGTTGGGGGACAGGGTTCCTATGGCTACACCTTC	CASSLVGGQGSYGYTF
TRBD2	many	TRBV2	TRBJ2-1	TGTGCCAGCAGTGAATGGGAAAGCGGGAGTGATCAGTTCTTC	CASSEWESGSDQFF
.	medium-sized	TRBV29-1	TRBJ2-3	TGCAGCGTCAAGGTCGGCTTATTGGGCACAGATACGCAGTATTTT	CSVKVGLLGTDTQYF
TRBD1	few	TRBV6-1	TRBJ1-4	TGTGCCAGCAGGCAGACAGGGTTAGATGAAAAACTGTTTTTT	CASRQTGLDEKLFF
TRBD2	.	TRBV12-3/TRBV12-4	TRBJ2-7	TGTGCCAGCAGTTTAAGGGGGACTAGCGGGAGTACCTACGAGCAGTACTTC	CASSLRGTSGSTYEQYF
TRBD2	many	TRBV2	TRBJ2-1	TGTGCCAGCAGTGAAGCCATGAGACTAGCGGGATACAATGAGCAGTTCTTC	CASSEAMRLAGYNEQFF
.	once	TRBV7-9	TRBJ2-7	TGTGCCAGCCCCCCGCTAGCGTACTCCTACGAGCAGTACTTC	CASPPLAYSYEQYF
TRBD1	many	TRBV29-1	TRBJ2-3	TGCAGCGCACCTGGAGGAAGAGGGGGCGAAACAGATACGCAGTATTTT	CSAPGGRGGETDTQYF
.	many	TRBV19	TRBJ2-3	TGTGCCAGTAGACTCTCCACGGGGATAAGCACAGATACGCAGTATTTT	CASRLSTGISTDTQYF
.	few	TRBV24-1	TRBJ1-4	TGTGCCACCAGTGATGTTATGGGAAAACTGTTTTTT	CATSDVMGKLFF
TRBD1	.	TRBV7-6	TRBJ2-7	TGTGCCAGCAGCTTGGACAGGGTCCGTGACGAGCAGTACTTC	CASSLDRVRDEQYF
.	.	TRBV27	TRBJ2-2	TGTGCCAGCAGTTCCCTCGAGAACACCGGGGAGCTGTTTTTT	CASSSLENTGELFF
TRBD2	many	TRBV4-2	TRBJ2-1	TGTGCCAGCAGCCAAGGTCTCTATAGCGGGGAGCAGTTCTTC	CASSQGLYSGEQFF
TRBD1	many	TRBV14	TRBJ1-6	TGTGCCAGCAGCCTAAGAGGGACAGGGAATTCACCCCTCCACTTT	CASSLRGTGNSPLHF
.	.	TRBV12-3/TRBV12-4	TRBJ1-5	TGTGCCAGCAGTTTGCAGGTTAATCAGCCCCAGCATTTT	CASSLQVNQPQHF
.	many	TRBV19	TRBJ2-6	TGTGCCAGTAGTATAGTCTCGGACCTGGACGGGGCCAACGTCCTGACTTTC	CASSIVSDLDGANVLTF
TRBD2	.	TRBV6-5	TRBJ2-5	TGTGCCAGCAGAGATACATTTAGCGGGAGTGGAGAGACCCAGTACTTC	CASRDTFSGSGETQYF
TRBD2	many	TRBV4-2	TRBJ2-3	TGTGCCAGCAGCCAAGAAAGGACTAGTATAGATACGCAGTATTTT	CASSQERTSIDTQYF
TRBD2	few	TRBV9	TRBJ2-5	TGTGCCAGCAGCGGGGCTAGCGGCGGGCAGACCCAGTACTTC	CASSGASGGQTQYF
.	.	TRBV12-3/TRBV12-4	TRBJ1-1	TGTGCCAGCAGTTTGACGGGGGGCGAAAGGACTGAAGCTTTCTTT	CASSLTGGERTEAFF
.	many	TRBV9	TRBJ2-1	TGTGCCAGCAGCGCTCACACTGAGCACAATGAGCAGTTCTTC	CASSAHTEHNEQFF
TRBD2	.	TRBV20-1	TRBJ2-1	TGCAGTGCTAGACCGACTAGCGGGAGCTCCTACAATGAGCAGTTCTTC	CSARPTSGSSYNEQFF
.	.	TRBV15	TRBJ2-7	TGTGCCACCAGCAGAGATTTGGGAACGACAGTTTCCTACGAGCAGTACTTC	CATSRDLGTTVSYEQYF
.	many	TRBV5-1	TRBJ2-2	TGCGCCAGCAGCTTGTATGATGAATGGGGCGGGGAGCTGTTTTTT	CASSLYDEWGGELFF